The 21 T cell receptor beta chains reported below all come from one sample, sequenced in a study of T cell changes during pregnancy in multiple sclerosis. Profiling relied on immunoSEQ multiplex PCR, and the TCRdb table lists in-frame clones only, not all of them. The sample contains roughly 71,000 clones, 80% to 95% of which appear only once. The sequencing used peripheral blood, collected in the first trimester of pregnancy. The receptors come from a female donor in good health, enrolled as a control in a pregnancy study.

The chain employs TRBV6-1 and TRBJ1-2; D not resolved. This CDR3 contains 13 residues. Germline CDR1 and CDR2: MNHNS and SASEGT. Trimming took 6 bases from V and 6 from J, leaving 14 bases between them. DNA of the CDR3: TGTGCCAGCAGCGTGGGCATTCAGAATGGCTACACCTTC. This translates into CASSVGIQNGYTF.

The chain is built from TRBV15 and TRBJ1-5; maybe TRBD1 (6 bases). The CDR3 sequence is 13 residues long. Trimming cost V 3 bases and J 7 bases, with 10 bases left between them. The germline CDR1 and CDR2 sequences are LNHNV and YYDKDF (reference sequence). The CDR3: CATSRGTWQPQHF. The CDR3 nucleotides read TGTGCCACCAGCAGGGGGACATGGCAGCCCCAGCATTTT. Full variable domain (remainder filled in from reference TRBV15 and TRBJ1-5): DAMVIQNPRYQVTQFGKPVTLSCSQTLNHNVMYWYQQKSSQAPKLLFHYYDKDFNNEADTPDNFQSRRPNTSFCFLDIRSPGLGDTAMYLCATSRGTWQPQHFGDGTRLSIL.

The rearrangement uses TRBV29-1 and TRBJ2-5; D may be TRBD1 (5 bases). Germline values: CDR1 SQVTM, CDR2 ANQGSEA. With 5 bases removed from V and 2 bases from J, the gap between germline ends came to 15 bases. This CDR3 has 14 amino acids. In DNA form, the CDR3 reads TGCAGCGTTCAGAGACAGCCGATACAAGAGACCCAGTACTTC. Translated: CSVQRQPIQETQYF.

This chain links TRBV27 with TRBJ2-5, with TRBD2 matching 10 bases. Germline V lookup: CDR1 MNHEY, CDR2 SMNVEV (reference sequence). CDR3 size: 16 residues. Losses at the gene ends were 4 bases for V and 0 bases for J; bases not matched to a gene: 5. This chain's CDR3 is CASSSLAGGHQETQYF. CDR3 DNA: TGTGCCAGCAGTTCCTTAGCGGGAGGTCACCAAGAGACCCAGTACTTC.

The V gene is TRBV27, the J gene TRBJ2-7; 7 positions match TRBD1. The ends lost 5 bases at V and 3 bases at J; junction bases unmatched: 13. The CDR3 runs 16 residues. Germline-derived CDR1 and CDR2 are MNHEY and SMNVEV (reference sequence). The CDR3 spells CASSPFGTVPFYEQYF. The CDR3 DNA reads TGTGCCAGCAGTCCGTTCGGGACAGTCCCTTTCTACGAGCAGTACTTC.

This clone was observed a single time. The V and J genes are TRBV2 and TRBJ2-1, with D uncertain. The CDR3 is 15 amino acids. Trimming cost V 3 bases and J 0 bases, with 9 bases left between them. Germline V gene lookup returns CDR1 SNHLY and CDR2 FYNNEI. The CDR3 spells CASSDYAGSYNEQFF. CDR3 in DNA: TGTGCCAGCAGTGATTATGCCGGCTCCTACAATGAGCAGTTCTTC.

The CDR3 nucleotides read TGTGCTAGTGGTCTTAACACAGATACGCAGTATTTT. Translating it yields CASGLNTDTQYF. The rearrangement uses TRBV12-5 and TRBJ2-3; D not resolved. The CDR3 consists of 12 residues. From germline, CDR1 is LGHNT and CDR2 FRNRAP. Trimming cost V 5 bases and J 2 bases, with 5 bases left between them.

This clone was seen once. The CDR3 sequence: CATSAPGSGNTIYF. CDR3 nucleotide sequence: TGTGCCACCAGCGCCCCGGGCTCTGGAAACACCATATATTTT. The chain recombines TRBV15 with TRBJ1-3; no definite D call. The V end lost 5 bases, the J end lost 0 bases, and 8 bases lay between the germline ends. Germline V gene data show CDR1 as LNHNV and CDR2 as YYDKDF (reference sequence). CDR3 length equals 14 residues. Using reference TRBV15 and TRBJ1-3 for the parts outside the CDR3, the full variable domain is DAMVIQNPRYQVTQFGKPVTLSCSQTLNHNVMYWYQQKSSQAPKLLFHYYDKDFNNEADTPDNFQSRRPNTSFCFLDIRSPGLGDTAMYLCATSAPGSGNTIYFGEGSWLTVV.

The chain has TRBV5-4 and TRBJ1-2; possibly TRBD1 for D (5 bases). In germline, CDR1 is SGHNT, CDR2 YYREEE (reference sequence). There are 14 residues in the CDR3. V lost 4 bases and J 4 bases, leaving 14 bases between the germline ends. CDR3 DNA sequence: TGTGCCAGCAGCACCCCCGGCGGGACCTATGGCTACACCTTC. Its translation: CASSTPGGTYGYTF.

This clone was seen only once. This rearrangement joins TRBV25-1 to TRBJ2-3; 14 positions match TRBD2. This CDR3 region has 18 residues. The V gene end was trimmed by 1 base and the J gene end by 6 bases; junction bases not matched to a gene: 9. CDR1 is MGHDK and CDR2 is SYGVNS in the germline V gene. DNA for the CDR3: TGTGCCAGCAGTGAATCGGGACTAGCGGGAGCTGAAAGGGATACGCAGTATTTT. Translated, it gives CASSESGLAGAERDTQYF. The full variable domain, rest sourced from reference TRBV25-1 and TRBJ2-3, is EADIYQTPRYLVIGTGKKITLECSQTMGHDKMYWYQQDPGMELHLIHYSYGVNSTEKGDLSSESTVSRIRTEHFPLTLESARPSHTSQYLCASSESGLAGAERDTQYFGPGTRLTVL.

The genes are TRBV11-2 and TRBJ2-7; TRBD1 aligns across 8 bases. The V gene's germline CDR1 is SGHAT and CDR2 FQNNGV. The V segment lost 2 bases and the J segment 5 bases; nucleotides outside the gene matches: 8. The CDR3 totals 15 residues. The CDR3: CASSLWPQGANEQYF. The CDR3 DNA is TGTGCCAGCAGCTTATGGCCCCAGGGGGCCAACGAGCAGTACTTC.

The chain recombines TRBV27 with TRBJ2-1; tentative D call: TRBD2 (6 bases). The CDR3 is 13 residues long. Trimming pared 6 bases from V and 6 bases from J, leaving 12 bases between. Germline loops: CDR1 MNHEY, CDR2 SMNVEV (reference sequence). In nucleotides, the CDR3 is TGTGCCAGCAGAGTGGGGGGTCCCAATGAGCAGTTCTTC. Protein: CASRVGGPNEQFF.

For the CDR3, the DNA is TGCGCCAGTCAACTTCCCGGGACAGCATCTGAAGCTTTCTTT. This translates into CASQLPGTASEAFF. The chain employs TRBV5-1 and TRBJ1-1; 7 bases agree with TRBD1. From germline, CDR1 is SGHRS and CDR2 YFSETQ. The length of the CDR3 is 14 residues. The J segment lost 6 bases and the V segment lost 8 bases, leaving 13 bases of the junction unmatched.

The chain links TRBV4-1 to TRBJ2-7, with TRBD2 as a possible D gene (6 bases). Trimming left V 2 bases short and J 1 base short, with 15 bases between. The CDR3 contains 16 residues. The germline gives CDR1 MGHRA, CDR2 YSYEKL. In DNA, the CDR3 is TGCGCCAGCAGCCAATCGGCCACGGGGGATTCCTACGAGCAGTACTTC. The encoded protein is CASSQSATGDSYEQYF.

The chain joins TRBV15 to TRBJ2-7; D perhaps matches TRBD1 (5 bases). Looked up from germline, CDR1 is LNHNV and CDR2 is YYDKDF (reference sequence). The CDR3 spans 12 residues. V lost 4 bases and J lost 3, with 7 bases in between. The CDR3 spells CATSTRVYEQYF. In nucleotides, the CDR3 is TGTGCCACCAGCACCAGGGTCTACGAGCAGTACTTC.

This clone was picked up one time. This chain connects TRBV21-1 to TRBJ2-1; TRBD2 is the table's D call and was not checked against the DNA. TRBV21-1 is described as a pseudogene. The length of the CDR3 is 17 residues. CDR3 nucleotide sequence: TGTGCCAGCAGCAAAGTGGGAAGACTAGCGTTTGACAATGAGCAGTTCTTC. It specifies CASSKVGRLAFDNEQFF.

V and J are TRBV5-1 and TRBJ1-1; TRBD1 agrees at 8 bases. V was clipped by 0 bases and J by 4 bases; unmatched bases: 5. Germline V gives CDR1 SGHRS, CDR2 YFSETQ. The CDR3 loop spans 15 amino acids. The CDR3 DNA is TGCGCCAGCAGCTTGGCCGGACAGGGTGGCACTGAAGCTTTCTTT. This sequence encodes CASSLAGQGGTEAFF.

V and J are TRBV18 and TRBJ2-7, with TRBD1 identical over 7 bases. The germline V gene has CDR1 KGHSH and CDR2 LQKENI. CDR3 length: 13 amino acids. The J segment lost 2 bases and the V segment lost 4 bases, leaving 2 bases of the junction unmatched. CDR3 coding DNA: TGTGCCAGCTCACTCGGGACAGCCTACGAGCAGTACTTC. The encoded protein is CASSLGTAYEQYF.

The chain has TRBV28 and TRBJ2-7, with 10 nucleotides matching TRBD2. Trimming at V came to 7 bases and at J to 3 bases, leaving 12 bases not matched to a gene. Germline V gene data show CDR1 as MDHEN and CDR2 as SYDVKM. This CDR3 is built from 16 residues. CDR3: CASTRTSASGGYEQYF. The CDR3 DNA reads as TGTGCCAGCACCAGGACCTCGGCTAGCGGGGGCTACGAGCAGTACTTC.

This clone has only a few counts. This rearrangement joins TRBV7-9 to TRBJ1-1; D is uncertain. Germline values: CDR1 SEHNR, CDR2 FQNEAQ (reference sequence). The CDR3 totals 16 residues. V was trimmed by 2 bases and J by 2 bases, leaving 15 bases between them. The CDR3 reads CASSLFPGSANTEAFF. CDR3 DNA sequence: TGTGCCAGCAGCTTATTCCCAGGATCTGCCAACACTGAAGCTTTCTTT.

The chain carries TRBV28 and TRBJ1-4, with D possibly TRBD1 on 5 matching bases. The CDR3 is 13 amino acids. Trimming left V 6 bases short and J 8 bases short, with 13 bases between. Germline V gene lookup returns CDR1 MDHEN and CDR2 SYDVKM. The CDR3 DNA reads TGTGCCAGCAGGCGGGACCTTGGGGAAAAACTGTTTTTT. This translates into CASRRDLGEKLFF.